This T cell receptor (beta chain) came from a study of cytomegalovirus exposure and HLA in healthy donors. Overall study results and limits: Later work found most CMV-associated TCR beta chains apparently HLA-restricted.

PCR employed 60 Vbeta and 13 Jbeta primers. Sequencing was performed with immunoSEQ multiplex PCR; in TCRdb, only in-frame clones are kept and a portion is missing. The top ten hold around 5.8% of the sample, which has about 120,000 clones, about 77% seen once. Comment on this clone: Its target is unknown.

In germline, CDR1 is MGHRA, CDR2 YSYEKL. The V gene end was trimmed by 1 base and the J gene end by 2 bases; junction bases not matched to a gene: 10. This CDR3 is built from 17 residues. J is TRBJ2-7 and V is TRBV4-1, with TRBD1 matching 8 bases. Sequencing was carried out using PBMCs. The clonotype originates from a woman aged 25 to 45 in good health and CMV-seropositive. In nucleotides, the CDR3 is TGCGCCAGCAGCCAAGGAACCGGGACAGGAACAGCCTACGAGCAGTACTTC. Protein sequence: CASSQGTGTGTAYEQYF.